These 16 T cell receptor beta chains originate from one sample sequenced in a study of T cell responses to AZD1222 COVID-19 vaccine. Generated by immunoSEQ multiplex PCR, the TCRdb table keeps only in-frame clones and is missing some. The profile shows fewer than 100,000 clones, roughly 83% of them singletons. The material was peripheral blood, obtained 28 days after the second AZD1222 dose. The receptors were sampled from an adult who received the AZD1222 COVID-19 vaccine.

This clone is a singleton in its sample. The chain is built from TRBV4-1 and TRBJ1-3; D is ambiguous. V dropped 0 bases and J dropped 4 bases, with 4 bases sitting between them. This CDR3 region has 13 residues. Germline V gene lookup returns CDR1 MGHRA and CDR2 YSYEKL. The CDR3 DNA follows: TGCGCCAGCAGCCAAGATTTCGGAAACACCATATATTTT. It encodes CASSQDFGNTIYF.

This rearrangement joins TRBV27 to TRBJ1-2; 7 nucleotides line up with TRBD1. Per the germline V gene, CDR1 is MNHEY and CDR2 is SMNVEV (reference sequence). The CDR3 extends over 14 amino acids. With V trimmed by 4 bases and J by 3 bases, 5 bases remained unmatched. The CDR3 coding sequence is TGTGCCAGCAGTTCCTGGCAGGGGGACTATGGCTACACCTTC. Its translation is CASSSWQGDYGYTF.

The chain combines TRBV19 with TRBJ2-5, with a weak D call TRBD1 (6 bases). This CDR3 has 13 amino acids. Trimming stripped 6 bases from V and 4 bases from J, with 12 bases between. Germline loops: CDR1 LNHDA, CDR2 SQIVND (reference sequence). Here the CDR3 reads CASSLGGRETQYF. CDR3 DNA: TGTGCCAGTAGCCTAGGGGGTAGAGAGACCCAGTACTTC.

The V and J genes are TRBV18 and TRBJ2-1; 8 nucleotides match TRBD2. The CDR3 consists of 17 residues. V gave up 2 bases and J gave up 3 bases; unmatched junction bases: 9. Germline loops: CDR1 KGHSH, CDR2 LQKENI. The CDR3: CASSPSVLAGNYNEQFF. CDR3 nucleotides: TGTGCCAGCTCACCATCAGTTCTAGCGGGTAACTACAATGAGCAGTTCTTC.

Only a few counts were recorded for this clone. The rearrangement joins TRBV7-2 to TRBJ2-2, with D possibly matching TRBD1 (6 bases). Germline V lookup: CDR1 SGHTA, CDR2 FQGNSA. Trimming removed 5 bases from V and 1 base from J, with 11 bases in between. CDR3 size: 15 residues. CDR3 residues: CASSITGRNTGELFF. The CDR3 DNA is TGTGCCAGCAGCATCACAGGGAGGAACACCGGGGAGCTGTTTTTT.

The rearrangement joins TRBV6-5 to TRBJ1-1, with a tentative D call TRBD1 (5 bases). V lost 9 bases and J lost 1, with 12 bases in between. This CDR3 has 13 amino acids. From germline, CDR1 is MNHEY and CDR2 SVGAGI. The CDR3 DNA follows: TGTGCCAGTCGGGGGAGGAGGAACACTGAAGCTTTCTTT. Residues: CASRGRRNTEAFF.

The chain combines TRBV5-6 with TRBJ1-5; D unresolved. Trimming took off 4 bases at V and 0 bases at J, with 14 bases between the two ends. The length of the CDR3 is 16 residues. Germline CDR1 and CDR2: SGHDT and YYEEEE. The chain's CDR3 is CASSRYDTSSNQPQHF. The DNA of the CDR3 is TGTGCCAGCAGCCGCTACGACACCTCTAGCAATCAGCCCCAGCATTTT. The full variable domain, rest sourced from reference TRBV5-6 and TRBJ1-5, is DAGVTQSPTHLIKTRGQQVTLRCSPKSGHDTVSWYQQALGQGPQFIFQYYEEEERQRGNFPDRFSGHQFPNYSSELNVNALLLGDSALYLCASSRYDTSSNQPQHFGDGTRLSIL.

The chain joins TRBV19 to TRBJ2-2; D may be TRBD1 (5 bases). This CDR3 spans 13 amino acids. V dropped 11 bases and J dropped 6 bases, with 16 bases sitting between them. Germline-derived CDR1 and CDR2 are LNHDA and SQIVND (reference sequence). CDR3 DNA: TGTGCCGGAAAGAAGGGGAATCCCGGGGAGCTGTTTTTT. Its translation is CAGKKGNPGELFF.

This clone was picked up one time. The chain combines TRBV6-5 with TRBJ1-1; D is uncertain. The CDR3 has 13 residues. Deletions cut 7 bases from V and 1 base from J, with 10 bases between. From germline, CDR1 is MNHEY and CDR2 SVGAGI. The CDR3 nucleotides are TGTGCCAGCAATAAGGTGGGGAACACTGAAGCTTTCTTT. Protein product: CASNKVGNTEAFF.

This chain links TRBV5-4 with TRBJ2-3; 8 bases are shared with TRBD2. The CDR3 contains 15 residues. Losses at the gene ends were 9 bases for V and 2 bases for J; bases not matched to a gene: 11. Per the germline V gene, CDR1 is SGHNT and CDR2 is YYREEE (reference sequence). The CDR3 region is CATRPSGSFTDTQYF. The DNA for the CDR3 is TGTGCCACCCGCCCTAGCGGGTCCTTCACAGATACGCAGTATTTT.

This chain links TRBV6-5 with TRBJ1-2; D gene unclear. Germline V gene data show CDR1 as MNHEY and CDR2 as SVGAGI. Between the trimmed V and J ends, which lost 0 bases and 4 bases, there was a span of 12 bases. The CDR3 spans 15 residues. The DNA of the CDR3 is TGTGCCAGCAGTTACTCGATACAGAGCCCCTATGGCTACACCTTC. Its protein product is CASSYSIQSPYGYTF.

The genes are TRBV6-6 and TRBJ1-2; unclear D gene. V lost 5 bases and J 8 bases, leaving 9 bases between the germline ends. This CDR3 has 11 amino acids. Germline CDR1 MNHNY, CDR2 SVGAGI (reference sequence). The CDR3 DNA is TGTGCCAGCAGTAAGGATGGAGGCTACACCTTC. It translates to CASSKDGGYTF.

The chain employs TRBV27 and TRBJ1-2; no clear D gene. CDR1 MNHEY and CDR2 SMNVEV come from the germline V gene (reference sequence). With 4 bases removed from V and 6 bases from J, the gap between germline ends came to 9 bases. The CDR3 is made up of 12 amino acids. The CDR3 nucleotides read TGTGCCAGCAGTTCGGGATTCGATGGCTACACCTTC. It translates to CASSSGFDGYTF.

The chain links TRBV6-5 to TRBJ1-4, with D maybe TRBD1 (6 bases). The V end lost 6 bases, the J end lost 4 bases, and 15 bases lay between the germline ends. The germline V gene has CDR1 MNHEY and CDR2 SVGAGI. The CDR3 spans 15 residues. The CDR3 here is CASRPTRGFNEKLFF. In nucleotides, the CDR3 is TGTGCCAGCAGACCTACTAGGGGGTTTAATGAAAAACTGTTTTTT.

V usage is TRBV10-2 and J usage is TRBJ1-5; D is unresolved. The V gene's germline CDR1 is WSHSY and CDR2 SAAADI. This CDR3 comprises 15 residues. With 3 bases removed from V and 4 bases from J, the gap between germline ends came to 13 bases. The CDR3: CASSDGWAKNQPQHF. In DNA, the CDR3 is TGCGCCAGCAGTGATGGGTGGGCGAAAAATCAGCCCCAGCATTTT.

Turning to this clone: The junction departs from germline at one end; a sequencing error may be responsible. The chain carries TRBV7-2 and TRBJ1-1, with 10 nucleotides matching TRBD1. The CDR3 extends over 12 amino acids. The germline CDR1 and CDR2 sequences are SGHTA and FQGNSA. CDR3 nucleotide sequence: TGTGCCAGCAGCTCTTTGGACAGGGGGATTACCTTT. It yields the protein CASSSLDRGITF.